What follows is one T cell receptor (beta chain) and its context. What it binds is unknown. Deep-level assay runs were performed. Profiled with immunoSEQ multiplex PCR; TCRdb holds only in-frame clones, not every one. The data show under 650,000 clones, 95% to 97% seen once. These data belong to a study of shared clonotypes between healthy human individuals. About the study: Plates per donor: three CD4 naive, three CD4 memory, two CD8 naive, one CD8 memory. Study-wide results and limits: Measured sharing among donors was expected to vary with sequencing depth.

Per the germline V gene, CDR1 is MNHNS and CDR2 is SASEGT. V lost 7 bases to trimming and J lost 4 bases; unmatched junction nucleotides: 7. The CDR3 loop spans 14 amino acids. The chain combines TRBV6-1 with TRBJ2-7; 10 bases are shared with TRBD1. The sequenced sample was naive CD4+ T cells sorted from blood. Subset meaning: CD45RA+ positively selected. The receptor comes from a woman in her 30s in good health. This CDR3 reads CASNSRDRGYEQYF. The CDR3 coding sequence is TGTGCCAGCAATTCACGGGACAGGGGTTACGAGCAGTACTTC.